This T cell receptor beta chain was sequenced in a study of beta chain features in type 1 diabetes. Study-wide findings and caveats: Patients with Type 1 diabetes showed moderately but significantly shorter TCRB CDR3s in all four CD4+ subsets.

Isolated RNA was reverse transcribed in full, so expressed TCRB transcripts were sequenced. Assay used: immunoSEQ multiplex PCR; TCRdb lists only in-frame clones, some missing. The sample carries 150,000 or so clones, around 10% recorded once. Trimming removed 4 bases at V and 1 base at J, with 15 bases between. Germline loops: CDR1 SGHRS, CDR2 YFSETQ. The CDR3 spans 16 residues. This clone showed up just a few times. Its antigen remains unknown. The sequence derives from a man in his late teens or twenties in good health. The specimen was central memory CD4+ T cells from blood. The chain recombines TRBV5-1 with TRBJ2-1; D is perhaps TRBD2 (6 bases). The CDR3 is CASSLTGGGSYNEQFF. The CDR3 DNA follows: TGCGCCAGCAGCCTCACTGGCGGAGGGTCCTACAATGAGCAGTTCTTC.